Below are 10 T cell receptor beta chains sequenced from a single sample in a study of OX40 agonist ivuxolimab in advanced cancers. Profiled with immunoSEQ multiplex PCR; TCRdb holds only in-frame clones, not every one. This table has about 34,000 clones, about four fifths appearing once. The material sequenced was CD4+ or CD8+ T cells sorted from blood, taken in a trial of the OX40 agonist ivuxolimab. All receptors come from an adult with an advanced solid tumor such as melanoma, head and neck, liver or kidney cancer.

This chain links TRBV5-5 with TRBJ2-1; 7 bases map to TRBD1. Germline V CDR1 and CDR2: SGHKS, YYEKEE (reference sequence). The V gene end was trimmed by 5 bases and the J gene end by 3 bases; junction bases not matched to a gene: 8. This CDR3 is built from 15 residues. The CDR3 sequence: CASRPTGTDYNEQFF. The CDR3 bases are TGTGCCAGCAGACCGACCGGGACAGACTACAATGAGCAGTTCTTC.

Only a few counts were recorded for this clone. The chain combines TRBV25-1 with TRBJ2-7; 10 bases agree with TRBD2. Germline V gene data show CDR1 as MGHDK and CDR2 as SYGVNS. V shed 5 bases and J 2 bases; nucleotides not matched to a gene: 6. This CDR3 region has 15 residues. The CDR3 reads CASSSSGRTAYEQYF. The DNA for the CDR3 is TGTGCCAGCAGTTCTAGCGGGAGAACTGCCTACGAGCAGTACTTC.

The chain links TRBV19 to TRBJ1-4; possibly TRBD1 for D (5 bases). The V and J ends lost 7 bases and 4 bases respectively, with 10 bases between them. Per the germline V gene, CDR1 is LNHDA and CDR2 is SQIVND (reference sequence). CDR3 length: 13 residues. This chain's CDR3 is CASKRDGNEKLFF. The CDR3 nucleotides are TGTGCCAGTAAGCGGGACGGTAATGAAAAACTGTTTTTT.

This chain joins TRBV7-2 and TRBJ2-1, with 9 bases matching TRBD2. The CDR3 runs 17 residues. Germline V CDR1 and CDR2: SGHTA, FQGNSA. Trimming removed 6 bases from V and 4 bases from J; junction bases left unmatched: 13. This CDR3 reads CASSLFLVGLAYNEQFF. The CDR3 bases are TGTGCCAGCAGTTTGTTTCTAGTGGGACTAGCATACAATGAGCAGTTCTTC. The entire variable domain, with the rest obtained from reference TRBV7-2 and TRBJ2-1, is as follows: GAGVSQSPSNKVTEKGKDVELRCDPISGHTALYWYRQSLGQGLEFLIYFQGNSAPDKSGLPSDRFSAERTGGSVSTLTIQRTQQEDSAVYLCASSLFLVGLAYNEQFFGPGTRLTVL.

The chain joins TRBV6-1 to TRBJ2-7; no firm D call. Trimming took off 6 bases at V and 5 bases at J, with 14 bases between the two ends. The CDR3 loop spans 13 amino acids. Per the germline V gene, CDR1 is MNHNS and CDR2 is SASEGT. Here the CDR3 DNA reads TGTGCCAGCAGCCATTCCCCCCCGAACGAGCAGTACTTC. This sequence encodes CASSHSPPNEQYF.

This sequence joins TRBV28 and TRBJ2-5, with D possibly TRBD1 on 7 matching bases. The DNA end favors TRBJ2-7, so the J call may be wrong. The length of the CDR3 is 14 residues. Germline V gives CDR1 MDHEN, CDR2 SYDVKM. In DNA form, the CDR3 reads TGTGCCAGCAGTCGATCAGGGGGGTCCTACGAGCAGTACTTC. As protein: CASSRSGGSYEQYF.

This clone has only a few counts. The chain links TRBV6-1 to TRBJ1-2; D is unresolved. CDR1 MNHNS and CDR2 SASEGT come from the germline V gene. Between the trimmed V and J ends, which lost 0 bases and 8 bases, there was a span of 10 bases. This CDR3 is 13 amino acids long. CDR3 region: CASSEALGRGYTF. In DNA, the CDR3 is TGTGCCAGCAGTGAAGCGTTAGGGCGCGGCTACACCTTC.

The CDR3 is CASSYPGDYGYTF. CDR3 in DNA: TGTGCCAGCAGTTACCCCGGGGATTATGGCTACACCTTC. The chain employs TRBV6-5 and TRBJ1-2; the D is unclear. The germline gives CDR1 MNHEY, CDR2 SVGAGI. This CDR3 is 13 amino acids long. Between the trimmed V and J ends, which lost 2 bases and 5 bases, there was a span of 9 bases.

CDR3 sequence reads: CASRSGQGNLETQYF. Here the CDR3 DNA reads TGTGCCAGCAGATCCGGACAGGGAAACCTTGAGACCCAGTACTTC. The chain carries TRBV6-5 and TRBJ2-5; the match to TRBD1 covers 8 bases. The CDR3 is made up of 15 amino acids. Germline trimming cut 6 bases from V and 5 bases from J; bases unmatched to any gene: 11. Germline-derived CDR1 and CDR2 are MNHEY and SVGAGI.

This clone appeared a few times. The gene calls are TRBV6-6 and TRBJ1-5; D call uncertain. Per the germline V gene, CDR1 is MNHNY and CDR2 is SVGAGI (reference sequence). V lost 6 bases and J lost 5, with 5 bases in between. This CDR3 comprises 11 residues. CDR3 residues: CASSRDQPQHF. DNA of the CDR3: TGTGCCAGCAGCCGAGATCAGCCCCAGCATTTT.